Listed below are T cell receptor beta chains from one sample, sequenced in a study of OX40 agonist ivuxolimab in advanced cancers. Clones were sequenced by immunoSEQ multiplex PCR, and TCRdb holds only the in-frame ones, with some missing. The data show approximately 100,000 clones, less than 95% seen once. This sample comprised CD4+ or CD8+ T cells sorted from blood, obtained in a trial of the OX40 agonist ivuxolimab. The receptors were gathered from an adult with an advanced solid tumor such as melanoma, head and neck, liver or kidney cancer. Both conserved end residues are part of each CDR3. D genes are given only for firm matches. Some rows mark clone size as missing; the rest say once, few, many or name a class of expanded clone.

TRBJ1-5	.	.	TRBV7-2	CASSAVGDSNQPQHF	TGTGCCAGCAGCGCAGTAGGCGATTCCAATCAGCCCCAGCATTTT
TRBJ1-4	.	.	TRBV5-1	CASSREANEKLFF	TGCGCCAGCAGCAGGGAGGCTAATGAAAAACTGTTTTTT
TRBJ1-1	.	.	TRBV19	CASRPPGIWPEAFF	TGTGCCAGTAGGCCCCCGGGGATCTGGCCTGAAGCTTTCTTT
TRBJ1-1	few	.	TRBV27	CASSLSGTEAFF	TGTGCCAGCAGTTTGTCGGGGACTGAAGCTTTCTTT
TRBJ2-2	.	TRBD2	TRBV19	CASSIDPRLAGATNTGELFF	TGTGCCAGTAGTATAGACCCCCGACTAGCGGGGGCAACGAACACCGGGGAGCTGTTTTTT
TRBJ1-6	once	TRBD1	TRBV4-3	CASSNGQGGSPLHF	TGCGCCAGCAGCAACGGACAGGGGGGTTCACCCCTCCACTTT
TRBJ2-1	.	.	TRBV27	CASSLSMGVGYNEQFF	TGTGCCAGCAGTTTATCGATGGGGGTGGGGTACAATGAGCAGTTCTTC
TRBJ2-7	.	TRBD1	TRBV28	CASSFLQGSYEQYF	TGTGCCAGCAGTTTTCTACAGGGGTCCTACGAGCAGTACTTC
TRBJ1-2	.	TRBD1	TRBV18	CASSAGTGGPGYTF	TGTGCCAGCTCAGCCGGGACAGGGGGCCCTGGCTACACCTTC
TRBJ1-6	.	.	TRBV7-9	CASSLALPYNSPLHF	TGTGCCAGCAGCTTAGCTCTCCCCTATAATTCACCCCTCCACTTT
TRBJ2-7	.	TRBD2	TRBV5-1	CASSLVASGTYEQYF	TGCGCCAGCAGCTTGGTGGCTAGCGGTACCTACGAGCAGTACTTC
TRBJ2-7	.	.	TRBV10-3	CAISGRDGGYEQYF	TGTGCCATCAGCGGCCGGGACGGCGGCTACGAGCAGTACTTC
TRBJ2-1	.	.	TRBV5-6	CASSLVGSSPGNEQFF	TGTGCCAGCAGCTTGGTCGGTTCCTCCCCCGGCAATGAGCAGTTCTTC
TRBJ1-5	once	.	TRBV19	CASRRVRNQPQHF	TGTGCCAGTAGGAGGGTACGGAATCAGCCCCAGCATTTT
TRBJ2-1	.	TRBD1	TRBV11-2	CASSLRQGFHEQFF	TGTGCCAGCAGCTTAAGACAGGGTTTCCATGAGCAGTTCTTC
TRBJ1-2	.	.	TRBV5-8	CASSLSRVNYGYTF	TGTGCCAGCAGCTTGTCCAGGGTGAACTATGGCTACACCTTC
TRBJ1-2	.	TRBD1	TRBV6-6	CASSSTGRDYGYTF	TGTGCCAGCAGTTCGACAGGGAGGGACTATGGCTACACCTTC
TRBJ2-5	.	TRBD1	TRBV15	CATRNQGEETQYF	TGTGCCACCAGGAACCAGGGGGAAGAGACCCAGTACTTC
TRBJ2-4	.	TRBD2	TRBV28	CASSLGTRANIQYF	TGTGCCAGCAGTTTAGGGACTAGGGCAAACATTCAGTACTTC
TRBJ1-1	.	.	TRBV9	CASSPRLQLNTEAFF	TGTGCCAGCAGCCCCCGACTGCAGTTGAACACTGAAGCTTTCTTT
TRBJ2-7	.	.	TRBV6-5	CASSYSLWDTSYEQYF	TGTGCCAGCAGTTACTCATTGTGGGACACGTCCTACGAGCAGTACTTC
TRBJ2-1	.	.	TRBV12-1	CASSFAKFF	TGTGCCAGCAGCTTTGCGAAGTTCTTC
TRBJ2-2	.	.	TRBV9	CASSVYGETGELFF	TGTGCCAGCAGCGTATATGGGGAGACCGGGGAGCTGTTTTTT
TRBJ2-1	.	.	TRBV7-9	CASSRFERWNEQFF	TGTGCCAGCAGCCGATTTGAACGGTGGAATGAGCAGTTCTTC
TRBJ1-6	.	.	TRBV5-4	CASSFDRTNSPLHF	TGTGCCAGCAGCTTCGACAGGACTAATTCACCCCTCCACTTT
TRBJ1-6	.	.	TRBV7-2	CASSEGGRAPLHF	TGTGCCAGCAGCGAAGGAGGGAGGGCACCCCTCCACTTT
TRBJ2-2	.	TRBD2	TRBV27	CASIRTSPNTGELFF	TGTGCCAGCATACGGACTAGCCCGAACACCGGGGAGCTGTTTTTT
TRBJ1-1	.	.	TRBV19	CASRIQVNTEAFF	TGTGCCAGTAGGATACAGGTGAACACTGAAGCTTTCTTT
TRBJ1-4	few	.	TRBV18	CASSETKATNEKLFF	TGTGCCAGCTCAGAGACAAAAGCAACTAATGAAAAACTGTTTTTT
TRBJ1-2	.	.	TRBV5-4	CASSPRQESGYTF	TGTGCCAGCAGCCCCCGACAGGAGAGTGGCTACACCTTC
TRBJ2-5	.	.	TRBV7-2	CASSLAGPGGQTQYF	TGTGCCAGCAGCTTAGCGGGACCAGGCGGGCAGACCCAGTACTTC
TRBJ1-5	.	.	TRBV6-6	CASSAGSNQPQHF	TGTGCCAGCAGCGCAGGTAGCAATCAGCCCCAGCATTTT
TRBJ1-5	.	.	TRBV28	CASGVTALGGTNQPQHF	TGTGCCAGCGGAGTGACAGCGCTCGGAGGCACAAATCAGCCCCAGCATTTT
TRBJ2-7	.	.	TRBV7-2	CASSPTGYSYEQYF	TGTGCCAGCAGCCCGACAGGTTACTCCTACGAGCAGTACTTC
TRBJ2-7	.	.	TRBV4-1	CASSQEPLGHEQYF	TGCGCCAGCAGCCAAGAGCCCTTAGGCCACGAGCAGTACTTC
TRBJ1-3	once	.	TRBV7-2	CASSLEGRTGNTIYF	TGTGCCAGCAGCTTAGAGGGCAGGACGGGAAACACCATATATTTT
TRBJ1-2	.	.	TRBV7-2	CASSLAQMANRLSYGYTF	TGTGCCAGCAGCTTAGCCCAAATGGCTAACAGGCTAAGCTATGGCTACACCTTC
TRBJ1-5	.	TRBD1	TRBV27	CASRDRGANQPQHF	TGTGCCAGCAGGGACAGGGGGGCAAATCAGCCCCAGCATTTT
TRBJ2-1	once	TRBD2	TRBV6-5	CASSYGSGGAANEQFF	TGTGCCAGCAGTTACGGTAGCGGGGGGGCCGCCAATGAGCAGTTCTTC
TRBJ1-6	.	.	TRBV6-6	CASTANRATNNSPLHF	TGTGCCAGCACCGCTAACAGGGCCACAAATAATTCACCCCTCCACTTT
TRBJ1-2	.	.	TRBV6-5	CASSYDGVYGYTF	TGTGCCAGCAGTTACGACGGTGTCTATGGCTACACCTTC
TRBJ1-2	.	.	TRBV29-1	CSASAEGVGYTF	TGCAGCGCCTCGGCAGAGGGGGTTGGCTACACCTTC
TRBJ1-5	.	TRBD1	TRBV10-3	CAIGSGQGNQPQHF	TGTGCCATCGGTTCGGGACAGGGCAATCAGCCCCAGCATTTT
TRBJ1-4	.	TRBD1	TRBV9	CASSPRDSTNEKLFF	TGTGCCAGCAGCCCAAGGGACAGCACTAATGAAAAACTGTTTTTT
TRBJ2-5	.	.	TRBV28	CASSSGGVASGETQYF	TGTGCCAGCAGTTCAGGAGGTGTGGCATCCGGAGAGACCCAGTACTTC